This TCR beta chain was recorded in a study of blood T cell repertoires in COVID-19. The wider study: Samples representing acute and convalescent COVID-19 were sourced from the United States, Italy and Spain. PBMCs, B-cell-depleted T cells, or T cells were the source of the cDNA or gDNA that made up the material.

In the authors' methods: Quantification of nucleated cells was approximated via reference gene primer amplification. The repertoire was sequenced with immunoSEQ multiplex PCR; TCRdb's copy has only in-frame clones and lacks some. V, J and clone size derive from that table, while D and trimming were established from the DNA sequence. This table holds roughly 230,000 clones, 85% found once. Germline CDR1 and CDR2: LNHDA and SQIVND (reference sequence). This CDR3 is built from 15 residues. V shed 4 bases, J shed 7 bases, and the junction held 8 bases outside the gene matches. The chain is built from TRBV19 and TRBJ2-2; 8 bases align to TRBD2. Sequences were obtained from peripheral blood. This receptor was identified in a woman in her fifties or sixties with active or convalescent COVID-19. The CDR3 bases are TGTGCCAGTAGTAGTACGGGGGGGCCTAGCGGGGAGCTGTTTTTT. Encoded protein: CASSSTGGPSGELFF.